This is a list of T cell receptor beta chains from one sample in a study of response to subunit inactivated influenza vaccine. A single record per CDR3 protein comes from TCRdb applying MiXCR to the RT-PCR reads. Of hundreds of thousands of distinct CDR3 sequences listed, less than 20% are singletons. Sample: PBMCs from blood, taken roughly 5 days after vaccination. Receptors originate from a man aged 50-60 years who received an inactivated influenza vaccine. Both conserved end residues are part of each CDR3. The order of the fields is D gene, J gene, V gene, clone size, CDR3 protein, CDR3 DNA. D genes are given only for firm matches. Rows may omit the clone size; those that give it use once, few, many or a size class.

d_call: TRBD1; j_call: TRBJ1-2; v_call: TRBV12-3/TRBV12-4; clone_size: .; cdr3_aa: CASSLSGQFVYGYTF; cdr3_nt: TGTGCCAGCAGTTTATCGGGACAGTTTGTTTATGGCTACACCTTC
d_call: .; j_call: TRBJ1-2; v_call: TRBV12-3/TRBV12-4; clone_size: .; cdr3_aa: CASRSPGMRGYGYTF; cdr3_nt: TGTGCCAGCAGAAGCCCCGGTATGCGGGGCTATGGCTACACCTTC
d_call: TRBD1; j_call: TRBJ1-1; v_call: TRBV6-2/TRBV6-3; clone_size: .; cdr3_aa: CASRTGGAGTEAFF; cdr3_nt: TGTGCCAGCAGAACAGGGGGGGCAGGCACTGAAGCTTTCTTT
d_call: TRBD1; j_call: TRBJ2-7; v_call: TRBV7-9; clone_size: .; cdr3_aa: CASSTHQGAYEQYF; cdr3_nt: TGTGCCAGCAGCACCCATCAGGGGGCCTACGAACAGTACTTC
d_call: .; j_call: TRBJ1-1; v_call: TRBV10-3; clone_size: .; cdr3_aa: CAISARGLMNTEAFF; cdr3_nt: TGTGCCATCAGTGCCAGGGGCCTAATGAACACTGAAGCTTTCTTT
d_call: TRBD1; j_call: TRBJ2-2; v_call: TRBV12-3/TRBV12-4; clone_size: few; cdr3_aa: CASSLLPGGTGELFF; cdr3_nt: TGTGCCAGCAGTTTGCTGCCAGGGGGAACCGGGGAGCTGTTTTTT
d_call: .; j_call: TRBJ1-6; v_call: TRBV7-6; clone_size: once; cdr3_aa: CASSPFPGGRSPLHF; cdr3_nt: TGTGCCAGCAGCCCATTCCCGGGGGGAAGATCACCCCTCCACTTT
d_call: .; j_call: TRBJ1-5; v_call: TRBV20-1; clone_size: few; cdr3_aa: CSASWHSNQPQHF; cdr3_nt: TGCAGTGCTAGCTGGCATAGCAATCAGCCCCAGCATTTT
d_call: TRBD2; j_call: TRBJ2-1; v_call: TRBV27; clone_size: .; cdr3_aa: CASSPAGVFNEQFF; cdr3_nt: TGTGCCAGCAGTCCAGCGGGGGTTTTCAATGAGCAGTTCTTC
d_call: .; j_call: TRBJ2-2; v_call: TRBV28; clone_size: .; cdr3_aa: CASSLRRQRNTGELFF; cdr3_nt: TGTGCCAGCAGTTTGCGACGACAGAGGAACACCGGGGAGCTGTTTTTT
d_call: TRBD1; j_call: TRBJ2-7; v_call: TRBV5-6; clone_size: few; cdr3_aa: CASTFLRQGAYEQYF; cdr3_nt: TGTGCCAGCACCTTCCTAAGACAGGGGGCCTACGAGCAGTACTTC
d_call: TRBD1; j_call: TRBJ2-7; v_call: TRBV10-2; clone_size: few; cdr3_aa: CASKKGTGGSYEQYF; cdr3_nt: TGCGCCAGCAAGAAGGGGACAGGGGGTTCCTACGAGCAGTACTTC
d_call: TRBD1; j_call: TRBJ2-7; v_call: TRBV14; clone_size: .; cdr3_aa: CASSYRAGQGPYEQYF; cdr3_nt: TGTGCCAGCAGCTACCGGGCGGGACAGGGACCCTACGAGCAGTACTTC
d_call: TRBD1; j_call: TRBJ2-5; v_call: TRBV24-1; clone_size: once; cdr3_aa: CATSDVTGSQETQYF; cdr3_nt: TGTGCCACCAGTGATGTGACAGGGAGCCAAGAGACCCAGTACTTC
d_call: .; j_call: TRBJ2-5; v_call: TRBV20-1; clone_size: few; cdr3_aa: CSARDWGSRETQYF; cdr3_nt: TGCAGTGCTAGAGATTGGGGATCACGGGAGACCCAGTACTTC
d_call: .; j_call: TRBJ2-7; v_call: TRBV11-2; clone_size: few; cdr3_aa: CASSRTDGTYEQYF; cdr3_nt: TGTGCCAGCAGCCGGACCGACGGAACCTACGAGCAGTACTTC
d_call: TRBD2; j_call: TRBJ2-3; v_call: TRBV20-1; clone_size: .; cdr3_aa: CSARGTSRTDTQYF; cdr3_nt: TGCAGTGCTCGCGGGACTAGCCGCACAGATACGCAGTATTTT
d_call: .; j_call: TRBJ2-1; v_call: TRBV13; clone_size: few; cdr3_aa: CASSPRTAAAEQFF; cdr3_nt: TGTGCCAGCAGCCCTCGGACAGCCGCCGCTGAGCAGTTCTTC
d_call: TRBD1; j_call: TRBJ2-5; v_call: TRBV4-2; clone_size: .; cdr3_aa: CASSQRRGTGLRETQYF; cdr3_nt: TGTGCCAGCAGCCAACGTCGAGGGACAGGGTTGAGAGAGACCCAGTACTTC
d_call: .; j_call: TRBJ1-1; v_call: TRBV7-2; clone_size: .; cdr3_aa: CASSFRVLDGTEAFF; cdr3_nt: TGTGCCAGCAGCTTCCGGGTCCTCGATGGAACTGAAGCTTTCTTT
d_call: .; j_call: TRBJ1-5; v_call: TRBV4-2; clone_size: .; cdr3_aa: CASSRYSYSNQPQHF; cdr3_nt: TGTGCCAGCAGCCGGTACAGTTATAGCAATCAGCCCCAGCATTTT
d_call: TRBD1; j_call: TRBJ1-1; v_call: TRBV12-3/TRBV12-4; clone_size: .; cdr3_aa: CASSLGRGLSTEAFF; cdr3_nt: TGTGCCAGCAGTTTGGGGAGGGGGCTCAGCACTGAAGCTTTCTTT
d_call: .; j_call: TRBJ1-2; v_call: TRBV29-1; clone_size: few; cdr3_aa: CSVVKGYGYTF; cdr3_nt: TGCAGCGTTGTAAAGGGATATGGCTACACCTTC
d_call: .; j_call: TRBJ1-1; v_call: TRBV7-2; clone_size: .; cdr3_aa: CASSLSRTLRTEAFF; cdr3_nt: TGTGCCAGCAGCTTATCCCGGACTTTGAGGACTGAAGCTTTCTTT
d_call: .; j_call: TRBJ2-3; v_call: TRBV12-3/TRBV12-4; clone_size: many; cdr3_aa: CASSLASGTDTQYF; cdr3_nt: TGTGCCAGCAGCCTGGCTAGCGGCACAGATACGCAGTATTTT
d_call: .; j_call: TRBJ2-7; v_call: TRBV11-3; clone_size: .; cdr3_aa: CASSRRGSDEQYF; cdr3_nt: TGTGCCAGCAGCCGGCGAGGGAGCGACGAGCAGTACTTC
d_call: TRBD1; j_call: TRBJ2-3; v_call: TRBV12-3/TRBV12-4; clone_size: .; cdr3_aa: CASAETTGFADTQYF; cdr3_nt: TGTGCCAGCGCCGAGACGACAGGGTTCGCAGATACGCAGTATTTT
d_call: .; j_call: TRBJ1-4; v_call: TRBV20-1; clone_size: .; cdr3_aa: CSALYPGFGEKLFF; cdr3_nt: TGCAGTGCTCTTTACCCGGGGTTCGGGGAAAAACTGTTTTTT
d_call: .; j_call: TRBJ1-1; v_call: TRBV2; clone_size: .; cdr3_aa: CASLRSPLNTEAFF; cdr3_nt: TGTGCCAGTTTAAGGTCGCCTTTGAACACTGAAGCTTTCTTT
d_call: .; j_call: TRBJ2-1; v_call: TRBV20-1; clone_size: .; cdr3_aa: CSARVRRLRVSYNEQFF; cdr3_nt: TGCAGTGCTAGAGTCAGAAGACTCAGAGTCTCCTACAATGAGCAGTTCTTC
d_call: TRBD2; j_call: TRBJ2-7; v_call: TRBV2; clone_size: .; cdr3_aa: CASSVTSHEQYF; cdr3_nt: TGTGCCAGCAGTGTGACTAGCCACGAGCAGTACTTC
d_call: TRBD2; j_call: TRBJ2-3; v_call: TRBV7-8; clone_size: .; cdr3_aa: CASSYIAGGDTQYF; cdr3_nt: TGTGCCAGCAGCTATATAGCGGGAGGAGATACGCAGTATTTT
d_call: .; j_call: TRBJ2-7; v_call: TRBV5-6; clone_size: many; cdr3_aa: CASTLQTTGVDYEQYF; cdr3_nt: TGTGCCAGCACCCTCCAAACAACGGGGGTTGACTACGAGCAGTACTTC
d_call: .; j_call: TRBJ2-2; v_call: TRBV18; clone_size: once; cdr3_aa: CASSPRPGRVGGTGELFF; cdr3_nt: TGTGCCAGCTCACCTCGCCCGGGACGGGTCGGCGGCACCGGGGAGCTGTTTTTT
d_call: .; j_call: TRBJ2-3; v_call: TRBV5-1; clone_size: .; cdr3_aa: CASSLEGGTTDTQYF; cdr3_nt: TGCGCCAGCAGCTTGGAAGGGGGGACCACAGATACGCAGTATTTT
d_call: TRBD2; j_call: TRBJ2-7; v_call: TRBV10-3; clone_size: .; cdr3_aa: CAITSGTSGDRYF; cdr3_nt: TGTGCCATCACCTCCGGGACTAGCGGGGATCGGTACTTC
d_call: .; j_call: TRBJ2-5; v_call: TRBV20-1; clone_size: once; cdr3_aa: CSAQAWVKKTQYF; cdr3_nt: TGCAGTGCCCAGGCCTGGGTAAAGAAGACCCAGTACTTC
d_call: TRBD1; j_call: TRBJ2-3; v_call: TRBV11-2; clone_size: .; cdr3_aa: CASTGALSQYF; cdr3_nt: TGTGCCAGTACAGGGGCCCTTTCCCAGTATTTT